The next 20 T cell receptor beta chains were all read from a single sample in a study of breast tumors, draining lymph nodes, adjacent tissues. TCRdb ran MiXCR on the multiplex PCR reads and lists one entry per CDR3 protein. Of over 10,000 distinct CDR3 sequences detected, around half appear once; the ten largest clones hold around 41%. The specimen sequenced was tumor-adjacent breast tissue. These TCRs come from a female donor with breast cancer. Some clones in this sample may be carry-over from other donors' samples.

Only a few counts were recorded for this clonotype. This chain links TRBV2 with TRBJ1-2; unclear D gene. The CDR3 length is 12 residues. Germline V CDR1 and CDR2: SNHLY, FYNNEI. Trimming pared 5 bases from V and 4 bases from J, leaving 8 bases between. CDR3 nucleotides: TGTGCCAGCAGTAAACAGAGCTATGGCTACACCTTC. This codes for CASSKQSYGYTF.

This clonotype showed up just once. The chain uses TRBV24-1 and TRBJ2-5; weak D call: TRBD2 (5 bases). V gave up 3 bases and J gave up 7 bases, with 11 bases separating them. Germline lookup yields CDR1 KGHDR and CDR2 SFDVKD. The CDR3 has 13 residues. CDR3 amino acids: CATSDPGVGTQYF. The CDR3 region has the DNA TGTGCCACCAGTGATCCCGGGGTCGGGACCCAGTACTTC.

CDR3 in amino acids: CASSLRDRAHYGYTF. In nucleotides, the CDR3 is TGTGCCAGCAGCCTGCGCGACCGAGCCCACTATGGCTACACCTTC. V gene TRBV6-6 combines with J gene TRBJ1-2; D gene unclear. V lost 6 bases and J 3 bases, leaving 17 bases between the germline ends. The CDR3 has 15 residues. CDR1 is MNHNY, CDR2 SVGAGI, per germline (reference sequence).

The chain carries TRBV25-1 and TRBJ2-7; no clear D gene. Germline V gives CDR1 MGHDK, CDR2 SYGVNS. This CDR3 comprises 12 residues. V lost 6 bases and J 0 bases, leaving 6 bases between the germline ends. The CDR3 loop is CASSDHSYEQYF. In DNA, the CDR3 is TGTGCCAGCAGCGACCACTCCTACGAGCAGTACTTC.

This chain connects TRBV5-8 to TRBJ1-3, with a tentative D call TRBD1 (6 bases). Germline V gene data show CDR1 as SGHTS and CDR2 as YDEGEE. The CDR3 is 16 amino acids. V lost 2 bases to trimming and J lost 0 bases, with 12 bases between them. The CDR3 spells CASSFRGSNSGNTIYF. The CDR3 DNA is TGTGCCAGCAGCTTCAGGGGATCTAACTCTGGAAACACCATATATTTT.

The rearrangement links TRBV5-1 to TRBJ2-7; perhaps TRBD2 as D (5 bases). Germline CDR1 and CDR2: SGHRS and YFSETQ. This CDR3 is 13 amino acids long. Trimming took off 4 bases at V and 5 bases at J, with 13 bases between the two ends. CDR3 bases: TGCGCCAGCAGCCTTGGGGTGAGGGACGAGCAGTACTTC. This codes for CASSLGVRDEQYF.

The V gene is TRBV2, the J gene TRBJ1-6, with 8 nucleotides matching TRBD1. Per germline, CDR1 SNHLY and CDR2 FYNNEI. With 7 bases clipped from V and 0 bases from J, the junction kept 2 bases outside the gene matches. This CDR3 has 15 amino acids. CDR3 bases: TGTGCCAGCACCGACAGGGGCTCCTATAATTCACCCCTCCACTTT. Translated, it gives CASTDRGSYNSPLHF.

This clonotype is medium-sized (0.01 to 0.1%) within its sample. CDR3 loop: CASSVRAGGLGELFF. In nucleotides, the CDR3 is TGTGCCAGCAGTGTTCGAGCGGGAGGACTCGGGGAGCTGTTTTTT. V is TRBV2 and J is TRBJ2-2; TRBD2 matches at 9 bases. This CDR3 region has 15 residues. The ends lost 4 bases at V and 7 bases at J; junction bases unmatched: 7. Germline assignment: CDR1 SNHLY and CDR2 FYNNEI.

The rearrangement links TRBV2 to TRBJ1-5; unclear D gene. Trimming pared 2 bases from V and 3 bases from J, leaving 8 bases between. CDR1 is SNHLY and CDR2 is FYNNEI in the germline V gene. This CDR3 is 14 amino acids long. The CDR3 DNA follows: TGTGCCAGCAGTGAAAGCAGTACCAATCAGCCCCAGCATTTT. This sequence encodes CASSESSTNQPQHF. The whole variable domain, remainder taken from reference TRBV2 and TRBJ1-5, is EPEVTQTPSHQVTQMGQEVILRCVPISNHLYFYWYRQILGQKVEFLVSFYNNEISEKSEIFDDQFSVERPDGSNFTLKIRSTKLEDSAMYFCASSESSTNQPQHFGDGTRLSIL.

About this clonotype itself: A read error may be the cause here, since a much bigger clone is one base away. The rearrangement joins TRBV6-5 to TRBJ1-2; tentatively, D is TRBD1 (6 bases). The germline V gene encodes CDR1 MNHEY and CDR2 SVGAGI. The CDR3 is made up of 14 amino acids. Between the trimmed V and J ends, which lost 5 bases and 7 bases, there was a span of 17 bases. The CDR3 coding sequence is TGTGCCAGCAGTATGGCGGGGGGCTGGGCTGGCTACACCTTC. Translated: CASSMAGGWAGYTF.

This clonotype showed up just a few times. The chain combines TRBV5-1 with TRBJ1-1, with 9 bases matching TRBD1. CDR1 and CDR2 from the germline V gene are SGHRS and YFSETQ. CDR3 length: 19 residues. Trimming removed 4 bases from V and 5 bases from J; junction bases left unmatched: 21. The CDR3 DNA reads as TGCGCCAGCAGCCGAGCACCTACCGGGACAGGGAACCTCCGAACTGAAGCTTTCTTT. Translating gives CASSRAPTGTGNLRTEAFF.

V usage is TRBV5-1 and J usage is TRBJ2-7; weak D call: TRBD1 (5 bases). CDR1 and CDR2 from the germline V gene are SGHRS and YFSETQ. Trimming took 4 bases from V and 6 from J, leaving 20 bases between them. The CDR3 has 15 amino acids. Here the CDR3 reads CASSASGVRDSEQYF. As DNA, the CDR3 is TGCGCCAGCAGCGCCAGTGGAGTTAGAGACAGCGAGCAGTACTTC.

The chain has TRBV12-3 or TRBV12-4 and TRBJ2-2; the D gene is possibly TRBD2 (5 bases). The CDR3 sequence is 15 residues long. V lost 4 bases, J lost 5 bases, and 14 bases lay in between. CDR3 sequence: CASSCPPWETGELFF. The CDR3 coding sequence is TGTGCCAGCAGTTGCCCTCCCTGGGAGACCGGGGAGCTGTTTTTT.

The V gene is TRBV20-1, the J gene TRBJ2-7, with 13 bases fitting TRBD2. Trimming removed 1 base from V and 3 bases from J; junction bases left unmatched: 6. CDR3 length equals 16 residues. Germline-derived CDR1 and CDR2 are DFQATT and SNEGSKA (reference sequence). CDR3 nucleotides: TGCAGTGCTAGAGCCGGGACTAGCGGGAAAGGCTACGAGCAGTACTTC. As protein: CSARAGTSGKGYEQYF.

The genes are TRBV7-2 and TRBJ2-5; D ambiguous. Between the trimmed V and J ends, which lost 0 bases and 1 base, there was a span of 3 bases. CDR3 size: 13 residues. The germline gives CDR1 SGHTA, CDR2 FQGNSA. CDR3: CASSLAVQETQYF. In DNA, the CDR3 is TGTGCCAGCAGCTTAGCGGTCCAAGAGACCCAGTACTTC.

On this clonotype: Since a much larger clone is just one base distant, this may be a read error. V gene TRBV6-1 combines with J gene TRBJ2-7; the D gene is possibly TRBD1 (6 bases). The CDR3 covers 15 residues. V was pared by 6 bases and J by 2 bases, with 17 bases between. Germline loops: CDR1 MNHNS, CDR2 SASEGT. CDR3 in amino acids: CASSLSKGGTYEQYF. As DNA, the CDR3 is TGTGCCAGCAGCCTAAGCAAAGGGGGAACCTACGAGCAGTACTTC.

The CDR3 DNA reads TGTGCCACCAGTGATGGGACAGGGGGAGGTGGCTACACCTTC. This encodes CATSDGTGGGGYTF. The chain recombines TRBV24-1 with TRBJ1-2; 11 bases fit TRBD1. Germline-derived CDR1 and CDR2 are KGHDR and SFDVKD. CDR3 length equals 14 residues. After removal of 3 bases from V and 7 bases from J, the junction contained 3 bases not matched to a gene.

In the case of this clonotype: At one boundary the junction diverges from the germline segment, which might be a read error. CDR3 sequence reads: CASSEVRTENEQCF. In nucleotides, the CDR3 is TGTGCCAGCAGTGAAGTTAGGACAGAGAACGAGCAGTGCTTC. This chain joins TRBV6-1 and TRBJ2-7; TRBD1 might be the D (6 bases). Per the germline V gene, CDR1 is MNHNS and CDR2 is SASEGT. The CDR3 is 14 amino acids.

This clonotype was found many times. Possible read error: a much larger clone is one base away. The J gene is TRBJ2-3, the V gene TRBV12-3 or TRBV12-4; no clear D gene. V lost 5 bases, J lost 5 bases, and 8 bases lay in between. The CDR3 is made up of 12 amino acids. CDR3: CASSDSGDTQYF. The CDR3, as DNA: TGTGCCAGCAGTGACTCGGGAGATACGCAGTATTTT.

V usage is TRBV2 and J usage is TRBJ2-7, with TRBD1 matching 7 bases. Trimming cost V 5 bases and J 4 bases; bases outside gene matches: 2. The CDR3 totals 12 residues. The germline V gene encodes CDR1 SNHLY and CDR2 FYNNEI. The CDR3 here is CASSRTGYEQYF. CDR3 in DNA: TGTGCCAGCAGTAGGACAGGATACGAGCAGTACTTC.